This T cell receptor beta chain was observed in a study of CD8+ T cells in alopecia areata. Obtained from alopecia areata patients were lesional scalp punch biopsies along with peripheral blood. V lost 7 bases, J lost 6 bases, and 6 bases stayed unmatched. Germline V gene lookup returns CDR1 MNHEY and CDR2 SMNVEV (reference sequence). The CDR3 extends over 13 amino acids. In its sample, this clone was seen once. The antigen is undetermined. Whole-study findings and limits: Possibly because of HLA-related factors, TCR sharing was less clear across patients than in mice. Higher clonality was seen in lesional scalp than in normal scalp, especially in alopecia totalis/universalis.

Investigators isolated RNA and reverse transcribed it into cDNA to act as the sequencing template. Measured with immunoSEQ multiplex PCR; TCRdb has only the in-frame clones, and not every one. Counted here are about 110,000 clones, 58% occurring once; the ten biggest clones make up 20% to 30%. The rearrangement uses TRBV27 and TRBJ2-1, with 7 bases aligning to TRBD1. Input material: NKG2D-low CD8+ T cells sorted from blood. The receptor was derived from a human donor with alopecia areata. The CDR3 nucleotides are TGTGCCAGCAAAACAGGGGCGGGCAATGAGCAGTTCTTC. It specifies CASKTGAGNEQFF.